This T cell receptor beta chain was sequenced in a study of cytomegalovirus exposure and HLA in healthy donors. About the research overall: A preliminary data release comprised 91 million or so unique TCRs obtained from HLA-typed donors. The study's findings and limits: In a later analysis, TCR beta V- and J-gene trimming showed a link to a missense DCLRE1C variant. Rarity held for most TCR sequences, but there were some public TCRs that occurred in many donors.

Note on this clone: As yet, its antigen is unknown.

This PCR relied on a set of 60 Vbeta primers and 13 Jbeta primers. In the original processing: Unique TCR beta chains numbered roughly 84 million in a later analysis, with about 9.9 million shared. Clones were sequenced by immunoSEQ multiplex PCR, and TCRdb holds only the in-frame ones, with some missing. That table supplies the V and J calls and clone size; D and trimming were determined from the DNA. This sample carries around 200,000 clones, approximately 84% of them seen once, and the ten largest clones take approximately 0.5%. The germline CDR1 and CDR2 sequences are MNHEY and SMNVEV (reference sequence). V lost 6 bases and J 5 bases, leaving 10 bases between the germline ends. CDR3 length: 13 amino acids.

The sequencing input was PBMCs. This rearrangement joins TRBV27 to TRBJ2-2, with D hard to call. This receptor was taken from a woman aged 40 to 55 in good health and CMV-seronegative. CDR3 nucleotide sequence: TGTGCCAGCAGACCTGGGCAGACCGGGGAGCTGTTTTTT. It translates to CASRPGQTGELFF.